Sequencing of this T cell receptor (beta chain) was carried out in a study of cytomegalovirus exposure and HLA in healthy donors. This CDR3 spans 14 amino acids. PCR involved 60 Vbeta and 13 Jbeta primers. Sequencing used immunoSEQ multiplex PCR; TCRdb keeps in-frame clones, though not all of them. The table has 250,000 to 300,000 clones, 84% seen once. Sequencing was carried out using PBMCs. This chain joins TRBV21-1 and TRBJ2-7; whether TRBD2, the table's D call, matches the DNA was not checked. TRBV21-1 corresponds to a pseudogene. The sequence derives from a woman in her thirties or forties in good health and CMV-seropositive. The CDR3 is CASSKGLAGYEQYF. The CDR3 DNA reads as TGTGCCAGCAGCAAGGGACTAGCAGGCTACGAGCAGTACTTC.